These 29 T cell receptor beta chains were all obtained from the same sample, sequenced in a study of cytomegalovirus exposure and HLA in healthy donors. PCR used 60 Vbeta primers and 13 Jbeta primers. The table came from immunoSEQ multiplex PCR; TCRdb's copy has only in-frame clones and leaves some out. The data hold 150,000 to 200,000 clones, with around 81% observed a single time. The sample consisted of PBMCs. These receptors came from a woman in her fifties or sixties in good health and CMV-seronegative.

The V and J genes are TRBV11-2 and TRBJ2-7, with a tentative D call TRBD2 (5 bases). V was pared by 1 base and J by 4 bases, with 14 bases between. This CDR3 is 15 amino acids long. The germline CDR1 and CDR2 sequences are SGHAT and FQNNGV. The CDR3 reads CASSLGLGTGYEQYF. The CDR3 region has the DNA TGTGCCAGCAGCTTAGGGCTAGGAACGGGATACGAGCAGTACTTC.

The chain couples TRBV6-6 to TRBJ1-5; no definite D call. Germline V CDR1 and CDR2: MNHNY, SVGAGI (reference sequence). This CDR3 spans 13 amino acids. V lost 4 bases to trimming and J lost 3 bases, with 7 bases between them. In DNA form, the CDR3 reads TGTGCCAGCAGTTCCGCTATCAATCAGCCCCAGCATTTT. It codes for CASSSAINQPQHF.

V usage is TRBV5-8 and J usage is TRBJ1-4; TRBD1 matches at 10 bases. Unmatched junction bases numbered 8, after V lost 4 bases and J lost 2 bases. Germline V lookup: CDR1 SGHTS, CDR2 YDEGEE. CDR3 length: 17 amino acids. The CDR3 loop reads CASSPGTGVGTNEKLFF. CDR3 nucleotide sequence: TGTGCCAGCAGCCCCGGGACAGGGGTTGGTACTAATGAAAAACTGTTTTTT.

This clone came up a few times. The rearrangement joins TRBV5-4 to TRBJ2-2, with 10 bases lining up with TRBD2. The CDR3 contains 15 residues. V lost 4 bases to trimming and J lost 1 base; unmatched junction nucleotides: 1. Germline loops: CDR1 SGHNT, CDR2 YYREEE (reference sequence). The CDR3 DNA reads TGTGCCAGCAGCCCTAGCGGGAGGAACACCGGGGAGCTGTTTTTT. This codes for CASSPSGRNTGELFF.

This chain uses TRBV7-2 with TRBJ2-3; 8 positions agree with TRBD2. V lost 5 bases to trimming and J lost 4 bases; unmatched junction nucleotides: 11. The V gene's germline CDR1 is SGHTA and CDR2 FQGNSA. This CDR3 is built from 16 residues. CDR3 sequence: CASSRNIAGNSDTQYF. DNA for the CDR3: TGTGCCAGCAGCCGAAATATAGCGGGGAACTCAGATACGCAGTATTTT.

The chain uses TRBV7-2 and TRBJ1-5, with 12 nucleotides matching TRBD1. The CDR3 contains 15 residues. Germline V CDR1 and CDR2: SGHTA, FQGNSA. V lost 6 bases, J lost 7 bases, and 7 bases stayed unmatched. CDR3 protein: CASSPGQGAGQPQHF. CDR3 bases: TGTGCCAGCAGTCCGGGACAGGGGGCAGGACAGCCCCAGCATTTT.

V and J are TRBV4-1 and TRBJ2-1; 7 nucleotides agree with TRBD2. Germline CDR1 is MGHRA and CDR2 is YSYEKL. The V segment lost 0 bases and the J segment 7 bases; nucleotides outside the gene matches: 6. The CDR3 has 15 amino acids. The CDR3 reads CASSQEPLAGNEQFF. The CDR3 nucleotides are TGCGCCAGCAGCCAAGAGCCTTTAGCGGGTAATGAGCAGTTCTTC.

The V call is TRBV30, the J call TRBJ2-2, with 9 bases matching TRBD1. The J segment lost 13 bases and the V segment lost 6 bases, leaving 6 bases of the junction unmatched. Germline assignment: CDR1 GTSNPN and CDR2 SVGIG (reference sequence). This CDR3 has 11 amino acids. This CDR3 reads CACNRDRVLFF. In DNA, the CDR3 is TGTGCCTGCAACCGGGACAGGGTGCTGTTTTTT.

The V and J genes are TRBV6-1 and TRBJ2-3; tentatively, D is TRBD2 (5 bases). Germline V gene lookup returns CDR1 MNHNS and CDR2 SASEGT. Trimming stripped 1 base from V and 0 bases from J, with 11 bases between. CDR3 length: 16 residues. CDR3 sequence (DNA): TGTGCCAGCAGTGAAGTGGGAGCGCTTAGCACAGATACGCAGTATTTT. This sequence encodes CASSEVGALSTDTQYF.

The J gene is TRBJ1-4, the V gene TRBV7-9, with D possibly being TRBD1 (5 bases). CDR1 SEHNR and CDR2 FQNEAQ come from the germline V gene (reference sequence). The CDR3 has 13 residues. The ends were cut back, 5 bases at V and 8 bases at J, with 12 bases in the middle. CDR3 bases: TGTGCCAGCAGCCTCACCGCAGGGGAAAAACTGTTTTTT. It encodes CASSLTAGEKLFF. Based on the CDR3 plus reference TRBV7-9 and TRBJ1-4, the full variable domain is DTGVSQNPRHKITKRGQNVTFRCDPISEHNRLYWYRQTLGQGPEFLTYFQNEAQLEKSRLLSDRFSAERPKGSFSTLEIQRTEQGDSAMYLCASSLTAGEKLFFGSGTQLSVL.

The J gene is TRBJ1-1, the V gene TRBV23-1; D gene ambiguous. TRBV23-1 is identified as an open reading frame with a role that is uncertain. This CDR3 region has 13 residues. V lost 1 base and J 11 bases, leaving 14 bases between the germline ends. The CDR3 spells CASSQWASLIAFF. As DNA, the CDR3 is TGCGCCAGCAGTCAATGGGCCTCCCTTATCGCTTTCTTT.

The chain is built from TRBV7-2 and TRBJ1-2; D is possibly TRBD1 (6 bases). V lost 1 base and J 6 bases, leaving 21 bases between the germline ends. Germline CDR1 is SGHTA and CDR2 is FQGNSA. The CDR3 spans 17 residues. The CDR3 reads CASSLVPPVGGNNGYTF. The CDR3 nucleotides read TGTGCCAGCAGCTTAGTACCTCCCGTAGGGGGAAACAATGGCTACACCTTC.

The chain couples TRBV7-8 to TRBJ2-7; D uncertain. V was clipped by 5 bases and J by 1 base, with 9 bases between them. The CDR3 contains 13 residues. Looked up from germline, CDR1 is SGHVS and CDR2 is FQNEAQ. CDR3 nucleotide sequence: TGTGCCAGCAGCCGTAGCAATTCCTACGAGCAGTACTTC. Translating it yields CASSRSNSYEQYF. The whole variable domain, filled in from reference TRBV7-8 and TRBJ2-7, reads GAGVSQSPRYKVAKRGQDVALRCDPISGHVSLFWYQQALGQGPEFLTYFQNEAQLDKSGLPSDRFFAERPEGSVSTLKIQRTQQEDSAVYLCASSRSNSYEQYFGPGTRLTVT.

V usage is TRBV5-8 and J usage is TRBJ2-1; 7 bases match TRBD1. CDR3 size: 15 residues. After removal of 3 bases from V and 0 bases from J, the junction contained 3 bases not matched to a gene. Per germline, CDR1 SGHTS and CDR2 YDEGEE. CDR3 region: CASSYRGYSYNEQFF. The CDR3 coding sequence is TGTGCCAGCAGCTACAGGGGATACTCCTACAATGAGCAGTTCTTC.

The chain uses TRBV9 and TRBJ1-4; 7 bases agree with TRBD1. CDR3 length equals 15 residues. Germline assignment: CDR1 SGDLS and CDR2 YYNGEE. V lost 3 bases and J lost 5; bases outside the gene matches: 7. The CDR3 loop is CASSDGTAQNEKLFF. CDR3 nucleotide sequence: TGTGCCAGCAGCGACGGGACAGCTCAGAATGAAAAACTGTTTTTT.

The rearrangement links TRBV12-5 to TRBJ2-3; D perhaps matches TRBD1 (5 bases). In germline, CDR1 is LGHNT, CDR2 FRNRAP. This CDR3 region has 17 residues. Trimming left V 0 bases short and J 3 bases short, with 16 bases between. The CDR3 DNA follows: TGTGCTAGTGGTTTGGTAAGGGAAGGGGCTCAAACAGATACGCAGTATTTT. Its translation: CASGLVREGAQTDTQYF.

Only a few counts were recorded for this clone. The rearrangement joins TRBV19 to TRBJ1-4, with TRBD1 matching 7 bases. The junction had 9 bases not matched to a gene; V was cut back by 6 bases and J by 5 bases. CDR1 LNHDA and CDR2 SQIVND come from the germline V gene (reference sequence). The CDR3 extends over 15 amino acids. Here the CDR3 reads CASRPSRGQNEKLFF. CDR3 bases: TGTGCCAGTAGACCCTCTCGGGGACAGAATGAAAAACTGTTTTTT.

The V and J genes are TRBV28 and TRBJ1-2; D unclear. Per the germline V gene, CDR1 is MDHEN and CDR2 is SYDVKM. The germline V and J ends were trimmed by 8 bases and 0 bases, with 4 bases remaining between them. This CDR3 spans 11 amino acids. The CDR3 loop is CASATNYGYTF. CDR3 in DNA: TGTGCCAGCGCGACTAACTATGGCTACACCTTC.

The chain carries TRBV28 and TRBJ1-2; D is possibly TRBD1 (5 bases). Germline CDR1 is MDHEN and CDR2 is SYDVKM. V lost 6 bases and J 4 bases, leaving 15 bases between the germline ends. The CDR3 is 14 amino acids. The CDR3 protein is CASSREGLLYGYTF. The CDR3 DNA sequence: TGTGCCAGCAGCCGAGAGGGACTACTCTATGGCTACACCTTC.

The rearrangement links TRBV5-6 to TRBJ1-4, with D maybe TRBD1 (5 bases). V lost 0 bases, J lost 6 bases, and 6 bases lay in between. This CDR3 region has 13 residues. Germline V gene data show CDR1 as SGHDT and CDR2 as YYEEEE. The CDR3 spells CASSLGGDEKLFF. The CDR3 region has the DNA TGTGCCAGCAGCTTGGGGGGCGATGAAAAACTGTTTTTT.

Worth noting for this clone: At one end, the junction sequence differs from germline, possibly due to a read error. This chain joins TRBV5-6 and TRBJ1-3; 9 nucleotides match TRBD1. Germline V gene sequence: CDR1 SGHDT, CDR2 YYEEEE. This CDR3 has 14 amino acids. CDR3 in DNA: TGTGCCAGCAGCTTGGGTACTTTACGCGGACAGGGGATTTTT. Its translation is CASSLGTLRGQGIF.

The chain has TRBV7-2 and TRBJ2-7; TRBD2 aligns across 10 bases. In germline, CDR1 is SGHTA, CDR2 FQGNSA. This CDR3 comprises 16 residues. V gave up 5 bases and J gave up 2 bases; unmatched junction bases: 9. CDR3 in amino acids: CASSPRTSGLTYEQYF. For the CDR3, the DNA is TGTGCCAGCAGCCCCCGGACTAGCGGTCTTACCTACGAGCAGTACTTC. The full variable domain, in which reference TRBV7-2 and TRBJ2-7 provide the parts outside the CDR3, is GAGVSQSPSNKVTEKGKDVELRCDPISGHTALYWYRQSLGQGLEFLIYFQGNSAPDKSGLPSDRFSAERTGGSVSTLTIQRTQQEDSAVYLCASSPRTSGLTYEQYFGPGTRLTVT.

This clone was detected a few times. The chain joins TRBV6-1 to TRBJ1-1; 9 bases are a match to TRBD1. Germline V gene lookup returns CDR1 MNHNS and CDR2 SASEGT. J was trimmed by 0 bases and V by 1 base; bases with no gene match: 0. CDR3 length: 15 amino acids. Here the CDR3 reads CASSEGTGVNTEAFF. CDR3 coding DNA: TGTGCCAGCAGTGAAGGGACAGGGGTGAACACTGAAGCTTTCTTT.

The CDR3 DNA follows: TGTGCCAGCAGCTTCCTGGGGGGATCTAACTATGGCTACACCTTC. Amino acid sequence: CASSFLGGSNYGYTF. The J gene is TRBJ1-2, the V gene TRBV13; weak D call: TRBD1 (5 bases). CDR1 is PRHDT, CDR2 FYEKMQ, per germline (reference sequence). The CDR3 spans 15 residues. The V end lost 3 bases, the J end lost 0 bases, and 11 bases lay between the germline ends.

In its sample, this clone was seen a few times. This chain links TRBV19 with TRBJ1-2, with D possibly TRBD1 on 6 matching bases. The length of the CDR3 is 14 residues. Germline V gene data show CDR1 as LNHDA and CDR2 as SQIVND (reference sequence). Trimming took off 1 base at V and 2 bases at J, with 8 bases between the two ends. Here the CDR3 DNA reads TGTGCCAGTAGTATAGTCGGGACAAACTATGGCTACACCTTC. Amino acid sequence: CASSIVGTNYGYTF.

The gene calls are TRBV30 and TRBJ2-5; 12 bases map to TRBD2. The V segment lost 5 bases and the J segment 2 bases; nucleotides outside the gene matches: 3. The germline gives CDR1 GTSNPN, CDR2 SVGIG (reference sequence). CDR3 size: 14 residues. This CDR3 reads CAWLGLAGQETQYF. In DNA, the CDR3 is TGTGCCTGGCTCGGACTAGCGGGACAAGAGACCCAGTACTTC.

This chain joins TRBV5-1 and TRBJ2-5; 11 bases fit TRBD2. V shed 1 base and J 2 bases; nucleotides not matched to a gene: 4. The germline V gene has CDR1 SGHRS and CDR2 YFSETQ. The length of the CDR3 is 16 residues. The CDR3, as DNA: TGCGCCAGCAGCTTGCAAGCTAGCGGGGGGCAAGAGACCCAGTACTTC. Protein product: CASSLQASGGQETQYF.

Turning to this clone: The same CDR3 also results from other DNA sequences found in this sample. The CDR3 bases are TGTGCCAGTAGCGGGGAGAGAGTCTATTCACCCCTCCACTTT. It translates to CASSGERVYSPLHF. The V call is TRBV19, the J call TRBJ1-6; D is unclear. Germline CDR1 LNHDA, CDR2 SQIVND (reference sequence). This CDR3 region has 14 residues. V shed 6 bases and J shed 8 bases, with 14 bases lying between them. The complete variable domain, with remaining parts taken from reference TRBV19 and TRBJ1-6, reads DGGITQSPKYLFRKEGQNVTLSCEQNLNHDAMYWYRQDPGQGLRLIYYSQIVNDFQKGDIAEGYSVSREKKESFPLTVTSAQKNPTAFYLCASSGERVYSPLHFGNGTRLTVT.

CDR3 in amino acids: CASTPAGLKEQFF. The CDR3 DNA reads as TGTGCCAGCACACCAGCAGGGTTGAAGGAGCAGTTCTTC. The rearrangement joins TRBV9 to TRBJ2-1; TRBD1 is a possible D gene (5 bases). This CDR3 region has 13 residues. Germline loops: CDR1 SGDLS, CDR2 YYNGEE. Trimming removed 6 bases at V and 10 bases at J, with 17 bases between.